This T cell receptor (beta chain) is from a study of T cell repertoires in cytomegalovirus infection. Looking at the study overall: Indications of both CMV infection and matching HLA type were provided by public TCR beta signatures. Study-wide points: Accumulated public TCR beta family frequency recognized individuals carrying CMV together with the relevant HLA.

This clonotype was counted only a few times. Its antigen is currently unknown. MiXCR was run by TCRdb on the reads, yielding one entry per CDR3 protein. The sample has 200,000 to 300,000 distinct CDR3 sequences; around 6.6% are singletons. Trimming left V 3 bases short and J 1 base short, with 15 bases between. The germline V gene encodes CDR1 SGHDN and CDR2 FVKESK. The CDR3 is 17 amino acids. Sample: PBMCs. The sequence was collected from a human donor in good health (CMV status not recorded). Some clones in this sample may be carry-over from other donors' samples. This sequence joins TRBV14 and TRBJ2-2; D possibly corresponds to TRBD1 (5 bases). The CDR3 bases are TGTGCCAGCAGCCATAGAAGGGGCCAGGTGAACACCGGGGAGCTGTTTTTT. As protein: CASSHRRGQVNTGELFF.